Listed below are T cell receptor beta chains from one sample, sequenced in a study of cytomegalovirus exposure and HLA in healthy donors. Sequencing used immunoSEQ multiplex PCR; TCRdb keeps in-frame clones, though not all of them. Found here are 150,000 to 200,000 clones, about 69% of them singletons; the top ten hold under 2.5%. Sequencing was done on a sample of PBMCs. The receptor set was obtained from a human donor in good health. The CDR3 runs from the conserved cysteine through the conserved F or W. A D gene is named only where the DNA matches it firmly. Expanded clones get a size class; other rows say once, few or many, or leave the size out.

cdr3_length d_call clone_size j_call v_call cdr3_aa cdr3_nt
13 . . TRBJ1-1 TRBV27 CASSSRRNTEAFF TGTGCCAGCAGTTCTAGGAGGAACACTGAAGCTTTCTTT
13 TRBD1 . TRBJ1-2 TRBV6-5 CASSKQGRNGYTF TGTGCCAGCAGCAAACAGGGGAGAAATGGCTACACCTTC
14 TRBD2 . TRBJ2-3 TRBV5-1 CASSLGTSGDTQYF TGCGCCAGCAGCTTGGGGACTAGCGGAGATACGCAGTATTTT
17 TRBD2 . TRBJ2-3 TRBV2 CASSKLGTSGGADTQYF TGTGCCAGCAGTAAACTCGGGACTAGCGGGGGGGCCGATACGCAGTATTTT
15 . . TRBJ2-7 TRBV6-5 CASSYSPGALHEQYF TGTGCCAGCAGTTACTCCCCAGGCGCTCTGCACGAGCAGTACTTC
16 . . TRBJ1-1 TRBV19 CASSIDRGLMNTEAFF TGTGCCAGTAGTATAGATCGTGGACTGATGAACACTGAAGCTTTCTTT
14 . . TRBJ2-7 TRBV5-1 CASRAGSGSYEQYF TGCGCCAGCAGGGCGGGCAGCGGATCCTACGAGCAGTACTTC
19 TRBD1 . TRBJ1-4 TRBV19 CASSIVYPRGPATNEKLFF TGTGCCAGTAGTATAGTTTACCCCAGGGGGCCTGCAACTAATGAAAAACTGTTTTTT
15 TRBD1 . TRBJ2-4 TRBV5-4 CASSLGGQGAYIQYF TGTGCCAGCAGCTTGGGGGGACAGGGGGCTTACATTCAGTACTTC
15 TRBD2 once TRBJ2-3 TRBV2 CASSEAGVLADTQYF TGTGCCAGCAGTGAGGCGGGGGTCCTTGCAGATACGCAGTATTTT
15 TRBD2 once TRBJ2-3 TRBV5-1 CASSFRGDPTDTQYF TGCGCCAGCAGCTTTCGGGGGGACCCCACAGATACGCAGTATTTT
14 . . TRBJ1-6 TRBV18 CASSPDSYNSPLHF TGTGCCAGCTCACCGGACAGTTATAATTCACCCCTCCACTTT
11 TRBD1 . TRBJ1-2 TRBV29-1 CVGQHLYGYTF TGCGTGGGACAGCATCTTTATGGCTACACCTTC
13 . . TRBJ1-1 TRBV9 CASSVGRNTEAFF TGTGCCAGCAGCGTAGGTCGGAACACTGAAGCTTTCTTT
13 . . TRBJ1-5 TRBV6-5 CASSVGDNQPQHF TGTGCCAGCAGTGTCGGGGACAATCAGCCCCAGCATTTT
16 TRBD1 once TRBJ1-2 TRBV4-3 CASSQGQGPADYGYTF TGCGCCAGCAGCCAAGGACAGGGACCGGCCGACTATGGCTACACCTTC
18 TRBD1 once TRBJ2-1 TRBV4-3 CASSQVRGDRGSYNEQFF TGCGCCAGCAGCCAAGTGAGGGGGGACAGGGGGTCCTACAATGAGCAGTTCTTC
13 . . TRBJ2-7 TRBV6-6 CASIGRGYGKQYF TGTGCCAGCATCGGAAGGGGATACGGAAAGCAGTACTTC
16 . . TRBJ2-3 TRBV10-3 CAISEKSIASADTQYF TGTGCCATCAGTGAGAAGAGTATCGCCTCTGCGGATACGCAGTATTTT
15 TRBD1 once TRBJ1-2 TRBV4-1 CASSQGTGTDVGYTF TGCGCCAGCAGCCAAGGGACAGGGACCGATGTTGGCTACACCTTC
15 TRBD1 once TRBJ2-7 TRBV5-4 CASSRAGTGVHEQYF TGTGCCAGCAGCCGGGCCGGGACAGGGGTCCACGAGCAGTACTTC
14 TRBD1 . TRBJ2-5 TRBV2 CASLRQGAQETQYF TGTGCCAGCCTTCGACAGGGGGCACAAGAGACCCAGTACTTC
12 . . TRBJ2-5 TRBV5-1 CASSQNQETQYF TGCGCCAGCAGCCAAAACCAAGAGACCCAGTACTTC
15 . . TRBJ2-1 TRBV9 CASSETSTGGYEQFF TGTGCCAGCAGCGAAACTTCCACGGGCGGGTATGAGCAGTTCTTC
14 TRBD2 . TRBJ2-5 TRBV6-1 CASSEDRGGETQYF TGTGCCAGCAGTGAAGACCGGGGGGGAGAGACCCAGTACTTC
16 . . TRBJ1-1 TRBV29-1 CSVIRGLTTKNTEAFF TGCAGCGTTATCCGGGGACTTACTACAAAGAACACTGAAGCTTTCTTT
15 . . TRBJ1-5 TRBV19 CASSIDRGSNQPQHF TGTGCCAGTAGTATAGATCGGGGTAGCAATCAGCCCCAGCATTTT
15 TRBD1 . TRBJ2-7 TRBV5-6 CASSLTGTGPYEQYF TGTGCCAGCAGCTTGACCGGGACAGGGCCCTACGAGCAGTACTTC
16 . once TRBJ2-3 TRBV11-2 CASSLDRWSSTDTQYF TGTGCCAGCAGCTTAGATCGGTGGAGTAGCACAGATACGCAGTATTTT
14 TRBD1 . TRBJ1-1 TRBV5-1 CASSYQGARTEAFF TGCGCCAGCAGCTATCAGGGGGCGCGCACTGAAGCTTTCTTT
15 . few TRBJ1-4 TRBV30 CAWSSYDATNEKLFF TGTGCCTGGAGTTCCTACGATGCAACTAATGAAAAACTGTTTTTT
14 . once TRBJ2-7 TRBV5-4 CASSVRDTRYEQYF TGTGCCAGCAGTGTCCGGGACACCAGATACGAGCAGTACTTC
14 TRBD2 . TRBJ2-7 TRBV7-9 CASSASGGIYEQYF TGTGCCAGCAGCGCCTCGGGGGGTATCTACGAGCAGTACTTC
14 TRBD2 . TRBJ2-3 TRBV2 CASGGGAGTDTQYF TGTGCCAGCGGGGGAGGGGCGGGCACAGATACGCAGTATTTT
15 TRBD1 few TRBJ2-7 TRBV7-9 CASSPKGQGAYEQYF TGTGCCAGCAGCCCAAAAGGACAGGGGGCCTACGAGCAGTACTTC
15 TRBD2 . TRBJ2-1 TRBV7-6 CASVSAGGSYNEQFF TGTGCCAGCGTTTCCGCGGGGGGCTCCTACAATGAGCAGTTCTTC
14 . . TRBJ2-7 TRBV21-1 CASSKRGQGYEQYF TGTGCCAGCAGCAAACGGGGACAGGGTTACGAGCAGTACTTC
19 . . TRBJ1-5 TRBV11-3 CASSLVVTDPSYGNQPQHF TGTGCCAGCAGCTTAGTGGTAACAGATCCTTCGTATGGCAATCAGCCCCAGCATTTT
15 TRBD2 . TRBJ2-7 TRBV11-3 CASSYLSGGTYEQYF TGTGCCAGCAGCTACCTCAGCGGGGGTACCTACGAGCAGTACTTC
14 . . TRBJ2-7 TRBV10-3 CAIKEGVSAYEQYF TGTGCCATCAAGGAGGGCGTCAGTGCCTACGAGCAGTACTTC
15 . . TRBJ2-1 TRBV6-6 CASRRELAIYNEQFF TGTGCCAGCAGACGGGAATTAGCGATCTACAATGAGCAGTTCTTC
14 . . TRBJ1-1 TRBV7-7 CASSPGMTATEAFF TGTGCTAGCAGCCCAGGGATGACGGCCACTGAAGCTTTCTTT
15 TRBD2 few TRBJ2-7 TRBV5-4 CASSPGTSGGYEQYF TGTGCCAGCAGCCCAGGGACTAGCGGGGGTTACGAGCAGTACTTC
15 . once TRBJ2-7 TRBV21-1 CASSKGTGNCYEQYF TGTGCCAGCAGCAAAGGAACAGGGAATTGCTACGAGCAGTACTTC
17 TRBD1 . TRBJ2-1 TRBV5-6 CASSRPGTGGAYNEQFF TGTGCCAGCAGTCGCCCCGGGACAGGGGGCGCCTACAATGAGCAGTTCTTC
15 TRBD1 . TRBJ1-6 TRBV15 CATSRGVQGNSPLHF TGTGCCACCAGCAGGGGGGTACAGGGGAATTCACCCCTCCACTTT